This TCR beta chain was documented in a study of beta chain features in type 1 diabetes. Study conclusions and caveats: Patients with Type 1 diabetes showed moderately but significantly shorter TCRB CDR3s in all four CD4+ subsets.

A note on this clone: Its antigen remains unknown.

What was sequenced were expressed TCRB transcripts, since all of the isolated RNA had been reverse transcribed. Measured with immunoSEQ multiplex PCR; TCRdb has only the in-frame clones, and not every one. The table lists approximately 170,000 clones, roughly 7.1% of them singletons. The V and J ends lost 5 bases and 3 bases, in that order; junction bases with no gene match: 6. CDR1 is SQVTM, CDR2 ANQGSEA, per germline. The CDR3 runs 13 residues. The chain carries TRBV29-1 and TRBJ1-1; TRBD1 matches 7 bases. The sample consisted of central memory CD4+ T cells from blood. The TCR was taken from a woman aged 40 to 50 with type 1 diabetes. The CDR3 DNA follows: TGCAGCGTTCACAGGGGCGATTACACTGAAGCTTTCTTT. It encodes CSVHRGDYTEAFF.